The 30 T cell receptor beta chains reported below all come from one sample, sequenced in a study of cytomegalovirus exposure and HLA in healthy donors. Primers for the PCR totalled 60 Vbeta and 13 Jbeta. The repertoire was sequenced with immunoSEQ multiplex PCR; TCRdb's copy has only in-frame clones and lacks some. In the table there are about 62,000 clones, around three quarters of which are singletons. The sequencing input was PBMCs. The receptors stem from a man aged 55 to 70 in good health and CMV-seropositive.

This clone came up a few times. This chain connects TRBV11-3 to TRBJ1-1; perhaps TRBD1 as D (6 bases). V lost 6 bases to trimming and J lost 0 bases, with 11 bases between them. In germline, CDR1 is SGHNT, CDR2 YENEEA. The CDR3 contains 14 residues. CDR3 sequence: CASRHRDMNTEAFF. The CDR3 DNA sequence: TGTGCCAGCAGGCACAGGGACATGAACACTGAAGCTTTCTTT.

J is TRBJ2-5 and V is TRBV5-1, with 7 bases identical to TRBD2. The germline V gene has CDR1 SGHRS and CDR2 YFSETQ. The CDR3 runs 16 residues. The ends lost 1 base at V and 4 bases at J; junction bases unmatched: 10. DNA of the CDR3: TGCGCCAGCAGCTTGCTCCCGGCGGGAGCCGGAGAGACCCAGTACTTC. Translating it yields CASSLLPAGAGETQYF.

The rearrangement links TRBV5-1 to TRBJ2-2, with D possibly being TRBD1 (6 bases). The V and J ends lost 2 bases and 1 base respectively, with 9 bases between them. This CDR3 is built from 15 residues. Germline V gene lookup returns CDR1 SGHRS and CDR2 YFSETQ. The CDR3: CASSLTDRNTGELFF. CDR3 nucleotide sequence: TGCGCCAGCAGCTTAACGGACAGGAACACCGGGGAGCTGTTTTTT.

The chain combines TRBV27 with TRBJ1-6, with D possibly TRBD1 on 6 matching bases. V was shortened by 3 bases and J by 11 bases, with 14 bases between the two germline ends. The CDR3 is 14 amino acids. CDR1 and CDR2 from the germline V gene are MNHEY and SMNVEV (reference sequence). This chain's CDR3 is CASSLEQRGTPLHF. CDR3 nucleotide sequence: TGTGCCAGCAGTTTGGAACAGAGGGGGACACCCCTCCACTTT.

This clone has a single count. The chain has TRBV5-5 and TRBJ1-2, with D tentatively TRBD1 (6 bases). V gave up 2 bases and J gave up 6 bases, with 11 bases separating them. Germline CDR1 SGHKS, CDR2 YYEKEE (reference sequence). This CDR3 has 13 residues. CDR3 region: CASSFRGGNGYTF. CDR3 sequence (DNA): TGTGCCAGCAGCTTCAGGGGCGGAAATGGCTACACCTTC.

The rearrangement joins TRBV11-2 to TRBJ2-3, with 8 bases lining up with TRBD2. V shed 2 bases, J shed 2 bases, and the junction held 3 bases outside the gene matches. The CDR3 spans 15 residues. From germline, CDR1 is SGHAT and CDR2 FQNNGV. CDR3 residues: CASSLRRGATDTQYF. CDR3 sequence (DNA): TGTGCCAGCAGCTTAAGGCGGGGGGCCACAGATACGCAGTATTTT.

The chain recombines TRBV19 with TRBJ1-5, with D possibly TRBD1 on 6 matching bases. The CDR3 covers 15 residues. Germline V gene lookup returns CDR1 LNHDA and CDR2 SQIVND (reference sequence). Trimming shortened V by 8 bases and J by 0 bases, and 14 bases separated the two germline ends. CDR3 DNA: TGTGCCAGTTTTCCTTCAGGGGTTAGCAATCAGCCCCAGCATTTT. Protein: CASFPSGVSNQPQHF.

The gene calls are TRBV6-5 and TRBJ2-7, with D unclear. Germline V gives CDR1 MNHEY, CDR2 SVGAGI. The CDR3 extends over 14 amino acids. Trimming removed 1 base at V and 4 bases at J, with 11 bases between. The CDR3: CASSYYDTQYEQYF. DNA of the CDR3: TGTGCCAGCAGTTACTACGACACCCAATACGAGCAGTACTTC.

In this sample, this clone turned up a few times. The rearrangement joins TRBV29-1 to TRBJ2-3; a possible D gene is TRBD1 (5 bases). Germline V gene data show CDR1 as SQVTM and CDR2 as ANQGSEA. Trimming removed 0 bases at V and 2 bases at J, with 18 bases between. This CDR3 is built from 17 residues. CDR3 DNA: TGCAGCGTTGAAGAGGGTACAGGCCAAAGGGCCACAGATACGCAGTATTTT. Its protein is CSVEEGTGQRATDTQYF.

The genes are TRBV19 and TRBJ1-5; tentative D call: TRBD1 (6 bases). Germline CDR1 and CDR2: LNHDA and SQIVND (reference sequence). The V end lost 6 bases, the J end lost 2 bases, and 11 bases lay between the germline ends. The length of the CDR3 is 14 residues. The CDR3 nucleotides are TGTGCCAGTAGGGGGGGGCAGCGCAATCAGCCCCAGCATTTT. Protein sequence: CASRGGQRNQPQHF.

This chain links TRBV9 with TRBJ2-4, with 7 bases fitting TRBD2. Looked up from germline, CDR1 is SGDLS and CDR2 is YYNGEE. CDR3 length equals 15 residues. The trim removed 0 bases at V and 7 bases at J, leaving 7 bases unmatched. CDR3 in DNA: TGTGCCAGCAGCGTAGATCTAGCGGTGGGGAACATTCAGTACTTC. Its protein product is CASSVDLAVGNIQYF.

CDR3 loop: CASSWGGQGETQYF. CDR3 DNA: TGTGCCAGCAGCTGGGGAGGACAGGGGGAGACCCAGTACTTC. The J gene is TRBJ2-5, the V gene TRBV7-2; 9 nucleotides match TRBD1. The CDR3 runs 14 residues. In germline, CDR1 is SGHTA, CDR2 FQGNSA. The V gene end was trimmed by 4 bases and the J gene end by 5 bases; junction bases not matched to a gene: 5.

V is TRBV19 and J is TRBJ1-1, with 9 bases that match TRBD1. This CDR3 comprises 14 residues. Losses at the gene ends were 7 bases for V and 10 bases for J; bases not matched to a gene: 13. CDR1 is LNHDA and CDR2 is SQIVND in the germline V gene (reference sequence). Written as DNA, the CDR3 is TGTGCCAGTACGATGTATCCCGAGACAGGGGGAGCTTTCTTT. Protein sequence: CASTMYPETGGAFF.

The chain links TRBV28 to TRBJ1-1, with D uncertain. Germline CDR1 is MDHEN and CDR2 is SYDVKM. This CDR3 is 12 amino acids long. V was clipped by 8 bases and J by 7 bases, with 14 bases between them. The CDR3, as DNA: TGTGCCAGCGATAGGGAGACCGGTGAAGCTTTCTTT. This gives the protein CASDRETGEAFF.

This chain uses TRBV11-2 with TRBJ1-2; D is undetermined. The CDR3 has 15 residues. Germline V CDR1 and CDR2: SGHAT, FQNNGV. V lost 4 bases, J lost 4 bases, and 16 bases lay in between. CDR3 sequence (DNA): TGTGCCAGCAGCTCCGGGGTCGGCAGAGGCTATGGCTACACCTTC. This codes for CASSSGVGRGYGYTF.

A single count supports this clone. This chain connects TRBV6-6 to TRBJ1-5, with a possible D match to TRBD1 (5 bases). Trimming cost V 6 bases and J 3 bases, with 9 bases left between them. Germline lookup yields CDR1 MNHNY and CDR2 SVGAGI (reference sequence). The length of the CDR3 is 13 residues. The CDR3 is CASSTGPNQPQHF. For the CDR3, the DNA is TGTGCCAGCAGCACAGGTCCCAATCAGCCCCAGCATTTT.

V usage is TRBV2 and J usage is TRBJ1-3, with TRBD1 matching over 7 bases. With 6 bases clipped from V and 6 bases from J, the junction kept 5 bases outside the gene matches. The germline V gene encodes CDR1 SNHLY and CDR2 FYNNEI. The CDR3 totals 13 residues. The CDR3 reads CASRQGSENTIYF. The CDR3 region has the DNA TGTGCCAGCAGACAGGGGAGTGAAAACACCATATATTTT.

In this sample, this clone turned up a few times. The chain uses TRBV7-6 and TRBJ2-2, with 9 nucleotides matching TRBD2. With V trimmed by 1 base and J by 6 bases, 6 bases remained unmatched. Germline V lookup: CDR1 SGHVS, CDR2 FNYEAQ. CDR3 size: 16 residues. In DNA form, the CDR3 reads TGTGCCAGCAGCTTAGTAGCTAGCGGGACAGCCGGGGAGCTGTTTTTT. Encoded protein: CASSLVASGTAGELFF.

The chain is built from TRBV19 and TRBJ2-7, with 7 bases lining up with TRBD2. V dropped 5 bases and J dropped 6; count of bases not matched to a gene: 7. The V gene's germline CDR1 is LNHDA and CDR2 SQIVND (reference sequence). The CDR3 totals 13 residues. CDR3: CASSLISGGEQYF. Written as DNA, the CDR3 is TGTGCCAGTAGTCTAATTTCGGGGGGCGAGCAGTACTTC.

The chain is built from TRBV11-2 and TRBJ2-7, with D perhaps TRBD2 (6 bases). The germline CDR1 and CDR2 sequences are SGHAT and FQNNGV. The V end lost 4 bases, the J end lost 3 bases, and 13 bases lay between the germline ends. The CDR3 is 14 amino acids. CDR3 protein: CASSSPGLRYEQYF. In nucleotides, the CDR3 is TGTGCCAGCAGCTCCCCGGGACTTCGCTACGAGCAGTACTTC.

The chain has TRBV7-9 and TRBJ2-2, with 7 bases matching TRBD2. Unmatched junction bases numbered 4, after V lost 3 bases and J lost 6 bases. CDR3 size: 14 residues. Germline CDR1 reads SEHNR; CDR2 reads FQNEAQ (reference sequence). CDR3 in DNA: TGTGCCAGCAGCTTGGCTGGGAGGGCCGGGGAGCTGTTTTTT. It codes for CASSLAGRAGELFF.

The chain carries TRBV6-1 and TRBJ2-3, with D possibly being TRBD2 (6 bases). The germline gives CDR1 MNHNS, CDR2 SASEGT. This CDR3 is 15 amino acids long. The V end was cut by 7 bases, the J end by 2 bases, with 16 bases between. The CDR3 loop is CASTSFGGTTDTQYF. In DNA, the CDR3 is TGTGCCAGCACGTCGTTCGGAGGGACCACAGATACGCAGTATTTT.

The table lists this clone with a few counts. This chain connects TRBV13 to TRBJ2-1; possibly TRBD2 for D (7 bases). This CDR3 spans 17 amino acids. V was pared by 5 bases and J by 0 bases, with 17 bases between. Germline V gene data show CDR1 as PRHDT and CDR2 as FYEKMQ (reference sequence). This CDR3 is CASSARRGQRSYNEQFF. The DNA of the CDR3 is TGTGCCAGCAGCGCGAGGCGGGGGCAACGCTCCTACAATGAGCAGTTCTTC.

The rearrangement joins TRBV4-2 to TRBJ1-2, with D unclear. With 0 bases removed from V and 4 bases from J, the gap between germline ends came to 9 bases. CDR3 length equals 14 residues. Germline V gene lookup returns CDR1 LGHNA and CDR2 YNFKEQ. The chain's CDR3 is CASSQEAGGYGYTF. The CDR3, as DNA: TGTGCCAGCAGCCAAGAGGCGGGCGGCTATGGCTACACCTTC.

The chain uses TRBV6-6 and TRBJ1-2, with D perhaps matching TRBD1 (6 bases). The CDR3 runs 14 residues. Germline V gene data show CDR1 as MNHNY and CDR2 as SVGAGI (reference sequence). The V and J ends lost 2 bases and 8 bases respectively, with 15 bases between them. The CDR3, as DNA: TGTGCCAGCAGTTACGGGGGCAGGGGCAAAGGCTACACCTTC. Encoded protein: CASSYGGRGKGYTF.

The chain is built from TRBV6-1 and TRBJ2-1; 9 bases line up with TRBD1. In germline, CDR1 is MNHNS, CDR2 SASEGT. The CDR3 length is 15 residues. The ends lost 4 bases at V and 0 bases at J; junction bases unmatched: 1. The CDR3 protein is CASSGDRDSYNEQFF. The CDR3 bases are TGTGCCAGCAGTGGGGACAGGGACTCCTACAATGAGCAGTTCTTC.

The gene calls are TRBV2 and TRBJ1-6, with 8 bases identical to TRBD1. The germline V gene has CDR1 SNHLY and CDR2 FYNNEI. V lost 8 bases to trimming and J lost 3 bases; unmatched junction nucleotides: 9. The CDR3 length is 16 residues. This CDR3 reads CASDGTTGVYNSPLHF. The CDR3 coding sequence is TGTGCCAGCGACGGAACGACAGGGGTCTATAATTCACCCCTCCACTTT.

A remark on this clone: Mismatch with germline at one junction end may stem from a read error. Other DNA sequences in this sample translate to the same CDR3. V and J are TRBV14 and TRBJ1-6; D gene unclear. From germline, CDR1 is SGHDN and CDR2 FVKESK. This CDR3 comprises 14 residues. CDR3 region: CASSQGREYSPLHF. Written as DNA, the CDR3 is TGTGCTAGCAGCCAAGGGAGGGAATATTCACCCCTCCACTTT.

The J gene is TRBJ1-1, the V gene TRBV7-9; TRBD1 matches 10 bases. This CDR3 has 14 amino acids. Germline assignment: CDR1 SEHNR and CDR2 FQNEAQ (reference sequence). The V gene end was trimmed by 5 bases and the J gene end by 5 bases; junction bases not matched to a gene: 5. The CDR3 DNA reads as TGTGCCAGCAGCCGACAGGGGGCGCGAACTGAAGCTTTCTTT. Protein product: CASSRQGARTEAFF.

V gene TRBV27 combines with J gene TRBJ2-7; 10 bases map to TRBD1. This CDR3 has 15 residues. Per the germline V gene, CDR1 is MNHEY and CDR2 is SMNVEV (reference sequence). V dropped 6 bases and J dropped 3; count of bases not matched to a gene: 8. CDR3 nucleotide sequence: TGTGCCAGCAGCCCCACCGGGACAGGGGACTACGAGCAGTACTTC. Translating gives CASSPTGTGDYEQYF.